This T cell receptor (beta chain) was observed in a study of STAT5B mutations in CD4+ large granular lymphocyte leukemia. The CDR3 sequence is 16 residues long. Trimming took 2 bases from V and 7 from J, leaving 20 bases between them. Germline V gene data show CDR1 as SGHVS and CDR2 as FNYEAQ. Points from the study as a whole: TRBV06-family usage was enriched in top patient clones (8/27) versus controls (2/35).

Buffy coats from healthy blood donors served as controls. Concerning this clone: Its antigen is as yet unknown.

Some clones are missing from TCRdb's copy, which holds only in-frame ones; the method was immunoSEQ multiplex PCR. The data contain more than 30,000 clones, around 82% of them singletons. The sample was CD4+ T cells from blood buffy coats. V is TRBV7-6 and J is TRBJ2-5; D is ambiguous. This sequence originates from a human donor in good health. DNA for the CDR3: TGTGCCAGCAGCTTATGGTCGTCCGAGGCGAGGACGACCCAGTACTTC. Protein product: CASSLWSSEARTTQYF.